This entry lists 11 T cell receptor beta chains sequenced from one sample in a study of post-analysis software for immune sequencing data. Findings and caveats of the study: A few TRBV segments (TRBV5-6, TRBV5-1 and TRBV20-1 among them) occurred more frequently in patients than in controls.

Tagging with unique molecular identifiers was a feature of the TCR beta cDNA libraries. TCRdb re-called the PCR reads with MiXCR, one entry per CDR3 protein. The data show about 460,000 distinct CDR3 sequences, with roughly 45% seen just once and around 10% held by the top ten. No cognate antigen is known for these TCRs. Sequencing was performed on blood. These TCRs come from a girl between 5 and 17 years old with multiple sclerosis.

V usage is TRBV4-1 and J usage is TRBJ2-1; 13 bases map to TRBD2. Per germline, CDR1 MGHRA and CDR2 YSYEKL. The CDR3 is 16 amino acids. J lost 3 bases, V lost 2 bases, and 1 base had no gene match. CDR3 region: CASSQRTSGSYNEQFF. Here the CDR3 DNA reads TGCGCCAGCAGCCAAAGGACTAGCGGGAGCTACAATGAGCAGTTCTTC.

This chain uses TRBV14 with TRBJ2-3; 13 bases fit TRBD2. This CDR3 has 18 amino acids. V was clipped by 3 bases and J by 2 bases; unmatched bases: 8. The germline V gene encodes CDR1 SGHDN and CDR2 FVKESK. The CDR3 DNA reads TGTGCCAGCAGCCATCCCGGGACTAGCGGGACCTCCACAGATACGCAGTATTTT. It yields the protein CASSHPGTSGTSTDTQYF.

As for this clonotype: A read error may explain this, as a much larger clone is one base away. This chain links TRBV29-1 with TRBJ2-1; D gene unclear. The J call may be in error: the DNA end matches TRBJ2-7 better. The CDR3 length is 13 residues. Germline V gives CDR1 SQVTM, CDR2 ANQGSEA. CDR3 coding DNA: TGCAGCGTTGCGGCGGTTAATAGCAATGAGCAGTACTTC. As protein: CSVAAVNSNEQYF.

This clonotype was counted only a few times. The chain is built from TRBV7-3 and TRBJ2-1; 11 bases line up with TRBD2. CDR3 length: 13 amino acids. Germline loops: CDR1 SGHTA, CDR2 FQGTGA. V was clipped by 3 bases and J by 12 bases; unmatched bases: 4. CDR3 in amino acids: CASSFLGLAGQFF. CDR3 DNA sequence: TGTGCCAGCAGCTTCCTAGGACTAGCGGGGCAGTTCTTC. Variable domain in full (rest from reference TRBV7-3 and TRBJ2-1): GAGVSQTPSNKVTEKGKYVELRCDPISGHTALYWYRQSLGQGPEFLIYFQGTGAADDSGLPNDRFFAVRPEGSVSTLKIQRTERGDSAVYLCASSFLGLAGQFFGPGTRLTVL.

The J gene is TRBJ1-1, the V gene TRBV7-9, with D hard to call. CDR1 is SEHNR and CDR2 is FQNEAQ in the germline V gene (reference sequence). Trimming stripped 0 bases from V and 5 bases from J, with 10 bases between. The CDR3 has 14 amino acids. In DNA form, the CDR3 reads TGTGCCAGCAGCTTAGCCTCGGCCGGGACTGAAGCTTTCTTT. It encodes CASSLASAGTEAFF. Full variable domain (missing parts from reference TRBV7-9 and TRBJ1-1): DTGVSQNPRHKITKRGQNVTFRCDPISEHNRLYWYRQTLGQGPEFLTYFQNEAQLEKSRLLSDRFSAERPKGSFSTLEIQRTEQGDSAMYLCASSLASAGTEAFFGQGTRLTVV.

This clonotype was picked up a small number of times. CDR3 residues: CASSLIQYEQFF. CDR3 DNA sequence: TGTGCCAGCAGCTTAATACAATATGAGCAGTTCTTC. The chain couples TRBV7-2 to TRBJ2-1, with D uncertain. The CDR3 totals 12 residues. V lost 2 bases to trimming and J lost 8 bases, with 7 bases between them. CDR1 is SGHTA, CDR2 FQGNSA, per germline. Full variable domain (rest looked up from reference TRBV7-2 and TRBJ2-1): GAGVSQSPSNKVTEKGKDVELRCDPISGHTALYWYRQSLGQGLEFLIYFQGNSAPDKSGLPSDRFSAERTGGSVSTLTIQRTQQEDSAVYLCASSLIQYEQFFGPGTRLTVL.

The V call is TRBV20-1, the J call TRBJ2-7, with 7 nucleotides matching TRBD1. The V and J ends lost 0 bases and 2 bases, in that order; junction bases with no gene match: 4. The germline V gene encodes CDR1 DFQATT and CDR2 SNEGSKA (reference sequence). The CDR3 covers 14 residues. The CDR3 DNA sequence: TGCAGTGCTAGAGATAGGGACAGCCCCTACGAGCAGTACTTC. Translation: CSARDRDSPYEQYF.

This clonotype has only a few counts. The chain has TRBV20-1 and TRBJ2-3; no firm D call. Germline V gives CDR1 DFQATT, CDR2 SNEGSKA (reference sequence). V shed 0 bases and J shed 5 bases, with 9 bases lying between them. This CDR3 has 13 residues. The CDR3 DNA sequence: TGCAGTGCTAGAGAAACCCGCGGAGATACGCAGTATTTT. Translated, it gives CSARETRGDTQYF.

This clonotype has a single count. CDR3 in amino acids: CAWGHPDRDNSPLHF. CDR3 in DNA: TGTGCCTGGGGGCACCCGGACAGGGATAATTCACCCCTCCACTTT. This chain connects TRBV30 to TRBJ1-6; 8 positions agree with TRBD1. Per germline, CDR1 GTSNPN and CDR2 SVGIG (reference sequence). The CDR3 totals 15 residues. The trim removed 5 bases at V and 5 bases at J, leaving 8 bases unmatched.

The CDR3 protein is CASSPRTGGSPIYQQYF. CDR3 bases: TGTGCCAGCAGCCCGAGGACAGGCGGCTCCCCAATCTATCAGCAGTACTTC. The V call is TRBV7-2, the J call TRBJ2-7, with 7 bases identical to TRBD1. This CDR3 is built from 17 residues. V lost 5 bases to trimming and J lost 8 bases; unmatched junction nucleotides: 21. Germline V gives CDR1 SGHTA, CDR2 FQGNSA.

The chain combines TRBV10-3 with TRBJ2-1; TRBD1 matches 9 bases. The CDR3 consists of 14 residues. Germline V gene sequence: CDR1 ENHRY, CDR2 SYGVKD. Trimming removed 5 bases from V and 7 bases from J; junction bases left unmatched: 6. CDR3 DNA: TGTGCCATCAGTCCCGACAGGGGGGTAAATGAGCAGTTCTTC. The encoded protein is CAISPDRGVNEQFF.